This T cell receptor (beta chain) was sequenced during a study of cytomegalovirus exposure and HLA in healthy donors. Findings and caveats of the study: Reports described diagnosis of cytomegalovirus status by the classifier as highly specific and sensitive. Compared with the roughly 730-donor mean, an Asian-associated ancestry cluster reportedly had fewer N-insertions, according to a later analysis.

This CDR3 region has 15 residues. Per the germline V gene, CDR1 is SGHKS and CDR2 is YYEKEE (reference sequence). V was clipped by 0 bases and J by 2 bases, with 11 bases between them. This clone was found once. Its antigen is unidentified. Primers for the PCR totalled 60 Vbeta and 13 Jbeta. Some clones are missing from TCRdb's copy, which holds only in-frame ones; the method was immunoSEQ multiplex PCR. The data show 90,000 to 150,000 clones, over 70% seen once. This receptor was identified in a woman aged 45-60 years in good health and CMV-seropositive. Sample: PBMCs. V is TRBV5-5 and J is TRBJ2-5, with D maybe TRBD2 (6 bases). This chain's CDR3 is CASSLGVGGQETQYF. CDR3 DNA: TGTGCCAGCAGCTTGGGGGTCGGGGGTCAAGAGACCCAGTACTTC.